This TCR beta chain is from a study of CD8+ T cells in alopecia areata. The CDR3 consists of 15 residues. CDR1 PRHDT and CDR2 FYEKMQ come from the germline V gene (reference sequence). V was pared by 0 bases and J by 2 bases, with 2 bases of the junction left unmatched. Isolated RNA was reverse transcribed into cDNA used as the sequencing template. Assay: immunoSEQ multiplex PCR; the TCRdb copy retains only in-frame clones and omits some. Here the sample spans 150,000 to 160,000 clones, around half being singletons. Sampling of alopecia areata patients yielded lesional scalp punch biopsies as well as peripheral blood. As to this clone: Its antigen is still unknown.

Study-level results: In patients, TCRs were shared less clearly than in mice, and HLA may possibly be involved. There were also resident alphabeta T cells of normal skin sequenced in scalp samples.

V usage is TRBV13 and J usage is TRBJ2-7, with 9 bases that match TRBD1. The TCR sequence derives from a human donor with alopecia areata. Sequencing was performed on CD8+ T cells sorted from blood, taken at week 0. CDR3 DNA: TGTGCCAGCAGCTTAGGTCGGGACAGGGCCTACGAGCAGTACTTC. Translation: CASSLGRDRAYEQYF.